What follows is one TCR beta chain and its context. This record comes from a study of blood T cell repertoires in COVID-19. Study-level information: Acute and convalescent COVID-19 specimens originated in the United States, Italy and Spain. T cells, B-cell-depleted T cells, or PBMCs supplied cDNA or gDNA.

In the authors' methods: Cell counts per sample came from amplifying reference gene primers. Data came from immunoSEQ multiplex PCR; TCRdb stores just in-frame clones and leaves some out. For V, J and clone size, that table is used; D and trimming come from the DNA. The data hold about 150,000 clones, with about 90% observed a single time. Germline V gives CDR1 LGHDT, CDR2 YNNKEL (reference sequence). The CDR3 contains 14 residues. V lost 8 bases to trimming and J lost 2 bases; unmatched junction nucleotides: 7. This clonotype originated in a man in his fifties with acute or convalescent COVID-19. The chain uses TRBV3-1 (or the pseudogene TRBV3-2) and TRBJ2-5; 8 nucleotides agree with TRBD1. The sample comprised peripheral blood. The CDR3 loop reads CASEARGRQETQYF. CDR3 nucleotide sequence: TGTGCCAGCGAGGCCAGGGGGCGTCAAGAGACCCAGTACTTC.